The clone carrying this T cell receptor (beta chain) has just a few counts. Its specificity is unknown. The authors produced TCR alpha and TCR beta cDNA libraries with sample barcodes and UMIs by 5'RACE using constant-segment primers. TCRdb called the 5' RACE reads again in MiXCR, with one record for every CDR3 protein. The sample lists over 500,000 distinct CDR3 sequences; 15% to 20% were seen once. Germline CDR1 and CDR2: KGHSH and LQKENI. The CDR3 is made up of 11 amino acids. Trimming removed 1 base from V and 8 bases from J, with 5 bases in between. This record comes from a study of T-cell memory formation after mild COVID-19. Study-wide results and caveats: Of the contracting clones, CD4+ ones lay mainly in CM and EM, and CD8+ ones in EMRA. Contracting clones from day 15 to 85 showed balanced CD4/CD8; later expanders favored CD4+.

The sequence was obtained from an adult woman who had mild COVID-19 (a few samples of this study predate the infection). Cell type and time point are not known. Sample: PBMCs or a T cell subset sorted from them (not recorded which). This chain uses TRBV18 with TRBJ1-1; D is unresolved. CDR3 residues: CASSPQDEAFF. The CDR3 DNA reads TGTGCCAGCTCACCACAAGACGAAGCTTTCTTT.